This record covers a single T cell receptor beta chain. The data belong to a study of blood T cell repertoires in COVID-19. For the study at large: Specimens from acute and convalescent COVID-19 originated in the United States, Italy and Spain.

Per the original methods: Estimation of nucleated cell counts was performed using reference gene primer amplification. TCRdb's copy holds only in-frame clones and misses some; the assay was immunoSEQ multiplex PCR. V and J calls and clone size are as listed in that table; D and trimming were resolved from the DNA. This sample has hundreds of thousands of clones, with 65% to 90% found just once. Individuals drawn from about 26 US areas were roughly 18 to 100 years old. Assignments of participants to cohorts depended upon their own reported clinical history. V lost 8 bases, J lost 4 bases, and 14 bases stayed unmatched. The CDR3 runs to 16 residues. Germline V gene data show CDR1 as SNHLY and CDR2 as FYNNEI.

This chain joins TRBV2 and TRBJ1-5, with 7 bases aligning to TRBD1. This clonotype originated in a woman between 50 and 59 years old with acute COVID-19. Sequencing was done on a sample of PBMCs or T cells enriched from blood (not recorded which). As DNA, the CDR3 is TGTGCCAGCGCTCCCGATGGGCAGGGGGGAAATCAGCCCCAGCATTTT. Translated, it gives CASAPDGQGGNQPQHF.